This T cell receptor beta chain was profiled in a study of blood T cell repertoires in COVID-19. Study-level information: The United States, Italy and Spain provided the acute and convalescent COVID-19 samples.

Living in about two dozen US areas, the participants were between about 18 and 100 years of age. Cohorts were assigned according to the clinical history that participants reported. This clone was found a few times. Sequencing used immunoSEQ multiplex PCR; TCRdb keeps in-frame clones, though not all of them. The repertoire has approximately 200,000 clones, about four fifths of them found once; the top ten carry approximately 12%. There are 12 residues in the CDR3. Germline CDR1 LGHDT, CDR2 YNNKEL (reference sequence). V gave up 2 bases and J gave up 8 bases, with 9 bases separating them. The sample consisted of PBMCs or T cells enriched from blood (not recorded which). The chain uses TRBV3-1 (or the pseudogene TRBV3-2) and TRBJ1-2; D not resolved. This receptor was obtained from a man aged 40-49 years who had recovered from COVID-19. CDR3 amino acids: CASSQSGLGYTF. The CDR3 nucleotides are TGTGCCAGCAGCCAATCAGGCCTCGGCTACACCTTC.